The rows below give T cell receptor beta chains drawn from one sample of a study of T-cell reconstitution after alpha-beta-depleted transplantation in children. In TCRdb, the PCR reads were re-called with MiXCR into one record per CDR3 protein. The sample gives approximately 500,000 distinct CDR3 sequences, 10% to 13% of which show up once; roughly 2.1% is in the top ten. The material was PBMCs, obtained before TCRalphabeta/CD19-depleted stem cell transplant. The receptors originated from a child under 10 years old with inherited bone marrow failure, due to receive a stem cell transplant. Both conserved end residues are part of each CDR3. The order of the fields is J gene, clone size, D gene, V gene, CDR3 DNA, CDR3 protein. The D gene is left open where the match is weak. Expanded clones are given a class, and other clones once, few, many or no size at all.

>TRBJ2-7|many|TRBD2|TRBV29-1
TGCAGCGTTAAGACTAGCGGAGGGTACGAGCAGTACTTC
CSVKTSGGYEQYF
>TRBJ2-3|many|NA|TRBV29-1
TGCAGCGTCGTGATCACAGGGAACGGTAGAGATACGCAGTATTTT
CSVVITGNGRDTQYF
>TRBJ2-7|many|NA|TRBV5-1
TGCGCCAGCAGGTTGGACATCTACGAGCAGTACTTC
CASRLDIYEQYF
>TRBJ2-7|many|TRBD2|TRBV4-2
TGTGCCAGCAGCCAAGATGTCGTAGCGGGAGGTTCCTACGAGCAGTACTTC
CASSQDVVAGGSYEQYF
>TRBJ2-7|many|TRBD1|TRBV28
TGTGCCAGCAGTTCCCCCGGACAGGGGGCTCCCGAGCAGTACTTC
CASSSPGQGAPEQYF
>TRBJ2-1|many|TRBD2|TRBV3-1
TGTGCCAGCACTAGCGGTGACAATGAGCAGTTCTTC
CASTSGDNEQFF
>TRBJ2-2|many|NA|TRBV19
TGTGCCAGTAAGGGGGACACCGGGGAGCTGTTTTTT
CASKGDTGELFF
>TRBJ1-2|many|TRBD1|TRBV6-5
TGTGCCAGCAGTTACATGACAGGGGGCGGCGGCTACACCTTC
CASSYMTGGGGYTF
>TRBJ2-7|many|NA|TRBV29-1
TGCAGCGTTGAAGGGGGCAGCTTACCCTACGAGCAGTACTTC
CSVEGGSLPYEQYF
>TRBJ1-1|many|NA|TRBV29-1
TGCAGCGTTGAAGTCGGGGGGGGCACTGAAGCTTTCTTT
CSVEVGGGTEAFF
>TRBJ2-7|many|NA|TRBV27
TGTGCCAGCAGTTTACGTAAGGCCTACGAGCAGTACTTC
CASSLRKAYEQYF
>TRBJ2-2|many|TRBD2|TRBV7-8
TGTGCCAGCAGCTTAGCGCTAGCGGGAGGAATCGGGGAGCTGTTTTTT
CASSLALAGGIGELFF
>TRBJ2-1|many|TRBD1|TRBV7-9
TGTGCCAGCAGCCTTGGACAGGAATTTAACAATGAGCAGTTCTTC
CASSLGQEFNNEQFF
>TRBJ2-1|NA|NA|TRBV19
TGTGCCAGTACCACCTGTGAGGGCCGTCACAATGAGCAGTTCTTC
CASTTCEGRHNEQFF